The source of this T cell receptor beta chain is a study of blood T cell repertoires in COVID-19. The data were produced by immunoSEQ multiplex PCR, yet TCRdb's version contains in-frame clones alone and is incomplete. The top ten hold 1.5% to 2% of the sample, which has about 100,000 clones, 75% to 90% seen once. Looked up from germline, CDR1 is LGHNA and CDR2 is YSLEER. V was shortened by 4 bases and J by 6 bases, with 19 bases between the two germline ends. The CDR3 spans 16 residues. The receptor was derived from a man at least 80 years old with acute or convalescent COVID-19. This chain links TRBV4-3 with TRBJ2-1; D is perhaps TRBD2 (5 bases). The sample was peripheral blood. The CDR3 loop reads CASSLAVRDGINEQFF. The CDR3 DNA is TGCGCCAGCAGCCTTGCTGTGAGGGATGGCATCAATGAGCAGTTCTTC.